Below, 24 T cell receptor beta chains from the same sample are listed, as sequenced in a study of shared clonotypes between healthy human individuals. TCRdb keeps only in-frame clones here, not all; method: immunoSEQ multiplex PCR. The table includes about 2.3 million clones, around 90% detected once. The sequencing sample was made of naive CD4+ T cells from PBMCs. Subset reported: CD45RA+ positively selected. All receptors come from a man between 18 and 35 years old in good health. Some clones in this sample may be carry-over from other donors' samples.

The V gene is TRBV6-6, the J gene TRBJ2-1; 7 nucleotides line up with TRBD1. This CDR3 is built from 14 residues. Looked up from germline, CDR1 is MNHNY and CDR2 is SVGAGI (reference sequence). V shed 5 bases, J shed 8 bases, and the junction held 9 bases outside the gene matches. CDR3 loop: CASSSRTGGDEQFF. CDR3 sequence (DNA): TGTGCCAGCAGTAGTCGGACAGGAGGCGATGAGCAGTTCTTC.

The chain is built from TRBV7-9 and TRBJ2-1; 10 bases line up with TRBD2. The CDR3 extends over 16 amino acids. CDR1 is SEHNR, CDR2 FQNEAQ, per germline (reference sequence). V shed 3 bases, J shed 1 base, and the junction held 3 bases outside the gene matches. CDR3 DNA: TGTGCCAGCAGCTTCTATAGCGGGAGGTCCTACAATGAGCAGTTCTTC. It yields the protein CASSFYSGRSYNEQFF.

The rearrangement joins TRBV11-3 to TRBJ2-1; the match to TRBD2 covers 8 bases. CDR1 and CDR2 (germline): SGHNT, YENEEA. The CDR3 spans 16 residues. The J segment lost 5 bases and the V segment lost 4 bases, leaving 10 bases of the junction unmatched. The CDR3 DNA is TGTGCCAGCAGCTCCCCCGGGCTAGCGGGTAACAATGAGCAGTTCTTC. This encodes CASSSPGLAGNNEQFF.

CDR3 region: CASRRYIGDEQFF. DNA for the CDR3: TGTGCCAGCAGACGATATATAGGAGATGAGCAGTTCTTC. The chain employs TRBV7-9 and TRBJ2-1; no reliable D call. Trimming took 6 bases from V and 8 from J, leaving 14 bases between them. CDR3 length equals 13 residues. Germline values: CDR1 SEHNR, CDR2 FQNEAQ (reference sequence).

The gene calls are TRBV30 and TRBJ2-5, with TRBD2 as a possible D gene (5 bases). V lost 1 base to trimming and J lost 3 bases, with 15 bases between them. The germline V gene has CDR1 GTSNPN and CDR2 SVGIG (reference sequence). The CDR3 consists of 15 residues. The CDR3 DNA reads as TGTGCCTGGAGTGCCCTCCCCCTACTAGAAGAGACCCAGTACTTC. It specifies CAWSALPLLEETQYF. The full variable domain, its missing parts supplied by reference TRBV30 and TRBJ2-5, is SQTIHQWPATLVQPVGSPLSLECTVEGTSNPNLYWYRQAAGRGLQLLFYSVGIGQISSEVPQNLSASRPQDRQFILSSKKLLLSDSGFYLCAWSALPLLEETQYFGPGTRLLVL.

The V gene is TRBV11-3, the J gene TRBJ2-1, with 11 bases aligning to TRBD2. The germline V gene has CDR1 SGHNT and CDR2 YENEEA. V was pared by 1 base and J by 5 bases, with 7 bases of the junction left unmatched. CDR3 size: 17 residues. The CDR3 nucleotides read TGTGCCAGCAGCTTAGCTGTGGTAGCGGGAGGGAACAATGAGCAGTTCTTC. It is translated as CASSLAVVAGGNNEQFF.

The genes are TRBV7-2 and TRBJ2-7; the D gene is possibly TRBD2 (6 bases). This CDR3 is built from 14 residues. V lost 3 bases to trimming and J lost 4 bases, with 13 bases between them. Per the germline V gene, CDR1 is SGHTA and CDR2 is FQGNSA. Written as DNA, the CDR3 is TGTGCCAGCAGCTTTTCTAGCGCCACGTACGAGCAGTACTTC. Translation gives CASSFSSATYEQYF.

About this clone itself: Additional DNA sequences in this sample encode the identical CDR3. The chain combines TRBV5-4 with TRBJ1-5; D possibly corresponds to TRBD1 (6 bases). Germline V gene sequence: CDR1 SGHNT, CDR2 YYREEE (reference sequence). The germline V and J ends were trimmed by 2 bases and 1 base, with 7 bases remaining between them. The CDR3 sequence is 14 residues long. CDR3 nucleotide sequence: TGTGCCAGCAGCTTAGGGGGGAGCAATCAGCCCCAGCATTTT. It yields the protein CASSLGGSNQPQHF.

With respect to this clone: Other DNA sequences in the same sample also yield this CDR3. V is TRBV28 and J is TRBJ2-7; 8 bases match TRBD2. The germline V gene encodes CDR1 MDHEN and CDR2 SYDVKM. The ends lost 2 bases at V and 2 bases at J; junction bases unmatched: 2. This CDR3 is 14 amino acids long. CDR3 nucleotides: TGTGCCAGCAGTTTAGCGGGAGGCCCCTACGAGCAGTACTTC. Protein product: CASSLAGGPYEQYF.

This clone appeared once. In nucleotides, the CDR3 is TGCGCCAGCAACAGATTAGCGGGAGTGAACAATGAGCAGTTCTTC. Protein: CASNRLAGVNNEQFF. The chain carries TRBV5-1 and TRBJ2-1; the match to TRBD2 covers 9 bases. This CDR3 contains 15 residues. Germline CDR1 reads SGHRS; CDR2 reads YFSETQ. After removal of 6 bases from V and 5 bases from J, the junction contained 9 bases not matched to a gene.

The rearrangement links TRBV15 to TRBJ2-3, with 7 bases fitting TRBD2. The CDR3 consists of 13 residues. V shed 8 bases, J shed 4 bases, and the junction held 6 bases outside the gene matches. In germline, CDR1 is LNHNV, CDR2 YYDKDF (reference sequence). CDR3 nucleotides: TGTGCCACCGCGGGGGAGCCCGCAGATACGCAGTATTTT. Amino acids: CATAGEPADTQYF.

The chain employs TRBV6-6 and TRBJ1-5, with D unresolved. In germline, CDR1 is MNHNY, CDR2 SVGAGI (reference sequence). The germline V and J ends were trimmed by 6 bases and 4 bases, with 16 bases remaining between them. The CDR3 loop spans 15 amino acids. CDR3 protein: CASSPGSGDNQPQHF. As DNA, the CDR3 is TGTGCCAGCAGCCCCGGTAGCGGGGATAATCAGCCCCAGCATTTT.

This clone was observed once. The rearrangement links TRBV30 to TRBJ1-6; 8 nucleotides match TRBD1. Germline lookup yields CDR1 GTSNPN and CDR2 SVGIG (reference sequence). Unmatched junction bases numbered 7, after V lost 2 bases and J lost 4 bases. The CDR3 is made up of 16 amino acids. CDR3 DNA: TGTGCCTGGAGTCAGGGGGCGGCTGGATATAATTCACCCCTCCACTTT. Its translation: CAWSQGAAGYNSPLHF.

The chain has TRBV7-2 and TRBJ1-6; D perhaps matches TRBD1 (6 bases). V lost 5 bases and J lost 5, with 16 bases in between. This CDR3 is built from 16 residues. Germline V gives CDR1 SGHTA, CDR2 FQGNSA. The CDR3 is CASSPMGRGNNSPLHF. The CDR3 bases are TGTGCCAGCAGCCCAATGGGTAGGGGGAATAATTCACCCCTCCACTTT.

The chain is built from TRBV2 and TRBJ2-1; D is perhaps TRBD1 (5 bases). V lost 6 bases and J lost 5, with 14 bases in between. The CDR3 is 14 residues long. The germline V gene has CDR1 SNHLY and CDR2 FYNNEI. CDR3 sequence reads: CASRLEQVNNEQFF. CDR3 bases: TGTGCCAGCAGGCTCGAACAGGTCAACAATGAGCAGTTCTTC.

The J gene is TRBJ1-1, the V gene TRBV5-5; perhaps TRBD1 as D (5 bases). Trimming shortened V by 2 bases and J by 1 base, and 9 bases separated the two germline ends. The CDR3 covers 14 residues. CDR1 and CDR2 from the germline V gene are SGHKS and YYEKEE (reference sequence). Here the CDR3 reads CASSFRGENTEAFF. The DNA for the CDR3 is TGTGCCAGCAGCTTTCGGGGGGAGAACACTGAAGCTTTCTTT.

Worth noting for this clone: Additional DNA sequences in this sample encode the identical CDR3. This sequence joins TRBV18 and TRBJ2-7; tentatively, D is TRBD2 (6 bases). The CDR3 sequence is 13 residues long. Trimming removed 1 base from V and 3 bases from J, with 7 bases in between. Germline V gene sequence: CDR1 KGHSH, CDR2 LQKENI. The CDR3 region is CASSPLGGYEQYF. CDR3 DNA sequence: TGTGCCAGCTCACCACTCGGGGGCTACGAGCAGTACTTC. The complete variable domain, with remaining parts taken from reference TRBV18 and TRBJ2-7, reads NAGVMQNPRHLVRRRGQEARLRCSPMKGHSHVYWYRQLPEEGLKFMVYLQKENIIDESGMPKERFSAEFPKEGPSILRIQQVVRGDSAAYFCASSPLGGYEQYFGPGTRLTVT.

Remarks on this clone: The identical CDR3 is also encoded by other nucleotide sequences in the sample. The chain recombines TRBV9 with TRBJ2-3, with 12 bases lining up with TRBD2. The CDR3 extends over 16 amino acids. Germline assignment: CDR1 SGDLS and CDR2 YYNGEE. The ends lost 3 bases at V and 2 bases at J; junction bases unmatched: 4. The CDR3 is CASSAGTSGYTDTQYF. The CDR3 bases are TGTGCCAGCAGCGCCGGGACTAGCGGGTACACAGATACGCAGTATTTT.

The CDR3 spells CASSLLIAGESEQFF. In DNA form, the CDR3 reads TGCGCCAGCAGCTTGTTAATAGCAGGGGAAAGTGAGCAGTTCTTC. J is TRBJ2-1 and V is TRBV5-1; a weak D match, TRBD1 (6 bases). The V gene's germline CDR1 is SGHRS and CDR2 YFSETQ. With 1 base removed from V and 9 bases from J, the gap between germline ends came to 17 bases. The CDR3 has 15 residues.

The chain combines TRBV18 with TRBJ2-3; a possible D gene is TRBD1 (5 bases). V lost 1 base, J lost 0 bases, and 14 bases lay in between. The CDR3 length is 17 residues. The germline CDR1 and CDR2 sequences are KGHSH and LQKENI. CDR3 nucleotide sequence: TGTGCCAGCTCACCACTCGGAACAGGATCTAGCACAGATACGCAGTATTTT. Protein: CASSPLGTGSSTDTQYF.

A single count supports this clone. The chain is built from TRBV7-3 and TRBJ2-2; 11 bases are shared with TRBD2. The CDR3 totals 15 residues. In germline, CDR1 is SGHTA, CDR2 FQGTGA. Trimming removed 3 bases from V and 8 bases from J; junction bases left unmatched: 5. CDR3 nucleotides: TGTGCCAGCAGCTTGACTAGCGGGATTTGGGGGGAGCTGTTTTTT. Amino acids: CASSLTSGIWGELFF.

The chain links TRBV28 to TRBJ2-7; tentatively, D is TRBD1 or TRBD2 (6 bases each). CDR3 length equals 14 residues. From germline, CDR1 is MDHEN and CDR2 SYDVKM. The V and J ends lost 7 bases and 1 base respectively, with 14 bases between them. This CDR3 is CASTPKGGSYEQYF. The CDR3, as DNA: TGTGCCAGCACCCCCAAGGGGGGATCCTACGAGCAGTACTTC.

The chain combines TRBV5-4 with TRBJ2-3; no firm D call. The V end lost 0 bases, the J end lost 1 base, and 6 bases lay between the germline ends. The CDR3 consists of 14 residues. Germline-derived CDR1 and CDR2 are SGHNT and YYREEE (reference sequence). CDR3 DNA sequence: TGTGCCAGCAGCTTGGTCACCCGCACAGATACGCAGTATTTT. Translation gives CASSLVTRTDTQYF.

The chain employs TRBV9 and TRBJ1-1; the D gene is possibly TRBD1 (6 bases). This CDR3 contains 15 residues. Germline lookup yields CDR1 SGDLS and CDR2 YYNGEE. Trimming cost V 4 bases and J 1 base, with 14 bases left between them. As DNA, the CDR3 is TGTGCCAGCAGCACCATACAGGGAGCGAACACTGAAGCTTTCTTT. This encodes CASSTIQGANTEAFF.